The 5 T cell receptor beta chains below were found in one sample sequenced in a study of cytomegalovirus exposure and HLA in healthy donors. It was with 60 Vbeta and 13 Jbeta primers that the PCR ran. Produced via immunoSEQ multiplex PCR; TCRdb's table is partial and in-frame only. The sample records 100,000 to 150,000 clones, around four fifths being singletons. Source material: PBMCs. The receptors shown here come from a boy aged 5-17 years in good health and CMV-seronegative.

A single count supports this clone. The rearrangement joins TRBV11-3 to TRBJ2-7, with D tentatively TRBD1 (6 bases). From germline, CDR1 is SGHNT and CDR2 YENEEA. The V end lost 1 base, the J end lost 4 bases, and 11 bases lay between the germline ends. This CDR3 contains 14 residues. CDR3 nucleotides: TGTGCCAGCAGCTTAGGGTACAGGGAATACGAGCAGTACTTC. This translates into CASSLGYREYEQYF.

The J gene is TRBJ2-7, the V gene TRBV2, with D unresolved. The CDR3 totals 11 residues. Trimming left V 5 bases short and J 2 bases short, with 4 bases between. CDR1 and CDR2 (germline): SNHLY, FYNNEI. DNA for the CDR3: TGTGCCAGCAGTCCTACCTACGAGCAGTACTTC. It codes for CASSPTYEQYF.

This clone was detected only once. In DNA form, the CDR3 reads TGCGCCAGCAGCTTAAGGGGGCCCGAGCAGTACTTC. Protein: CASSLRGPEQYF. V and J are TRBV5-1 and TRBJ2-7; 7 nucleotides agree with TRBD1. Germline assignment: CDR1 SGHRS and CDR2 YFSETQ. The CDR3 totals 12 residues. The V gene end was trimmed by 2 bases and the J gene end by 6 bases; junction bases not matched to a gene: 2.

This chain uses TRBV4-2 with TRBJ2-5, with a tentative D call TRBD2 (5 bases). Germline values: CDR1 LGHNA, CDR2 YNFKEQ. CDR3 length equals 15 residues. The V gene lost 0 bases and the J gene lost 2 bases, with 10 bases spanning the gap. The CDR3: CASSQDSGVQETQYF. In DNA, the CDR3 is TGTGCCAGCAGCCAAGATTCCGGGGTACAAGAGACCCAGTACTTC.

The chain couples TRBV5-6 to TRBJ2-7, with no clear D. V dropped 0 bases and J dropped 5 bases, with 12 bases sitting between them. This CDR3 comprises 14 residues. CDR1 and CDR2 from the germline V gene are SGHDT and YYEEEE. CDR3 sequence reads: CASSLGSGRHEQYF. In DNA form, the CDR3 reads TGTGCCAGCAGCTTGGGGTCGGGTAGGCACGAGCAGTACTTC.